This TCR beta chain is from a study of identical twins. General study points: Beta clonotypes that were abundant in cord blood contained fewer insertions, a pattern absent from memory repertoires.

Germline V CDR1 and CDR2: SEHNR, FQNEAQ (reference sequence). Trimming at V came to 1 base and at J to 5 bases, leaving 1 base not matched to a gene. This CDR3 has 14 residues. The table lists this clonotype with a few counts. Its antigen remains unidentified. A universal primer site was incorporated via template switching, and the cDNA contained unique molecular identifiers. TCRdb re-derived calls from the 5' RACE reads in MiXCR, one entry per CDR3 protein. The data contain about 300,000 distinct CDR3 sequences, 9% to 15% of them singletons. These sequences were also reported in another study, on yellow fever vaccine responses in identical twins.

This receptor was taken from a young woman in good health. This rearrangement joins TRBV7-9 to TRBJ2-1, with TRBD2 identical over 8 bases. Sequencing was carried out using CD8+ T cells sorted from blood. CDR3 sequence reads: CASSLERGNNEQFF. The CDR3 DNA reads TGTGCCAGCAGCTTAGAGCGGGGGAACAATGAGCAGTTCTTC.